These 21 T cell receptor beta chains share one sample of origin, sequenced in a study of cytomegalovirus exposure and HLA in healthy donors. 13 Jbeta primers and 60 Vbeta primers were used for the PCR. The protocol was immunoSEQ multiplex PCR, while the TCRdb copy is restricted to in-frame clones and leaves out a portion. The data show 160,000 or so clones, more than 65% seen once. Material: PBMCs. The receptor set was obtained from a man in his fifties or sixties in good health and CMV-seropositive.

The J gene is TRBJ1-1, the V gene TRBV27; tentatively, D is TRBD1 (6 bases). Trimming stripped 3 bases from V and 2 bases from J, with 10 bases between. This CDR3 spans 14 amino acids. The germline gives CDR1 MNHEY, CDR2 SMNVEV (reference sequence). The CDR3 reads CASSFDRSNTEAFF. CDR3 DNA sequence: TGTGCCAGCAGTTTCGACAGGTCCAACACTGAAGCTTTCTTT.

This clone was picked up a small number of times. V and J are TRBV14 and TRBJ2-7, with 7 bases that match TRBD1. CDR1 and CDR2 (germline): SGHDN, FVKESK. The V segment lost 3 bases and the J segment 2 bases; nucleotides outside the gene matches: 4. This CDR3 contains 14 residues. The CDR3 region has the DNA TGTGCCAGCAGCCAGGGACAGCCCCCCTACGAGCAGTACTTC. Translated, it gives CASSQGQPPYEQYF.

There are a few counts of this clone. The gene calls are TRBV5-1 and TRBJ2-2; 7 positions agree with TRBD2. The trim removed 0 bases at V and 7 bases at J, leaving 6 bases unmatched. The CDR3 runs 15 residues. Germline assignment: CDR1 SGHRS and CDR2 YFSETQ. Written as DNA, the CDR3 is TGCGCCAGCAGCTTGGTAGGGACTACCGACGGGGAGCTGTTTTTT. This encodes CASSLVGTTDGELFF.

The rearrangement links TRBV5-1 to TRBJ2-7, with D possibly TRBD2 on 6 matching bases. This CDR3 contains 14 residues. V was clipped by 3 bases and J by 4 bases, with 14 bases between them. The germline V gene has CDR1 SGHRS and CDR2 YFSETQ. The CDR3 DNA reads as TGCGCCAGCAGCTCCGGATTGGGAGGTTACGAGCAGTACTTC. Amino acids: CASSSGLGGYEQYF.

V usage is TRBV6-5 and J usage is TRBJ2-7; D is possibly TRBD1 (6 bases). The V end was cut by 6 bases, the J end by 0 bases, with 15 bases between. The CDR3 contains 15 residues. Germline V gene data show CDR1 as MNHEY and CDR2 as SVGAGI. The CDR3 region has the DNA TGTGCCAGCAGGAAAACAGGGACCTACTCCTACGAGCAGTACGTC. This gives the protein CASRKTGTYSYEQYV.

This clone has more than one count but fewer than ten. The chain is built from TRBV5-1 and TRBJ2-1; 14 bases are shared with TRBD2. V lost 4 bases and J lost 9; bases outside the gene matches: 12. Germline V gene data show CDR1 as SGHRS and CDR2 as YFSETQ. The CDR3 totals 17 residues. The CDR3 DNA reads TGCGCCAGCAGCCCCGGCTCCACGGGACTAGCGGGGGTTGAGCAGTTCTTC. It yields the protein CASSPGSTGLAGVEQFF.

This chain links TRBV19 with TRBJ2-7, with D possibly matching TRBD2 (5 bases). CDR3 length: 13 amino acids. Trimming removed 5 bases at V and 1 base at J, with 9 bases between. From germline, CDR1 is LNHDA and CDR2 SQIVND (reference sequence). This CDR3 is CASSYGISYEQYV. In nucleotides, the CDR3 is TGTGCCAGTAGTTACGGGATATCCTACGAGCAGTACGTC.

V is TRBV9 and J is TRBJ1-1, with a weak D call TRBD1 (5 bases). The ends were cut back, 2 bases at V and 6 bases at J, with 11 bases in the middle. The germline gives CDR1 SGDLS, CDR2 YYNGEE. CDR3 length equals 13 residues. CDR3 coding DNA: TGTGCCAGCAGCGTCATCTGGGGCTCTGAAGCTTTCTTT. It translates to CASSVIWGSEAFF.

J is TRBJ2-1 and V is TRBV5-6; no reliable D call. The CDR3 contains 14 residues. Germline loops: CDR1 SGHDT, CDR2 YYEEEE. Deletions cut 4 bases from V and 8 bases from J, with 16 bases between. The CDR3 loop reads CASSPEPSSYEQFF. CDR3 nucleotides: TGTGCCAGCAGCCCCGAACCTTCGAGCTATGAGCAGTTCTTC.

This chain uses TRBV2 with TRBJ2-7; perhaps TRBD1 as D (6 bases). The CDR3 has 13 amino acids. Trimming removed 5 bases from V and 2 bases from J, with 10 bases in between. Germline-derived CDR1 and CDR2 are SNHLY and FYNNEI. The CDR3 here is CASSSDSTYEQYF. The CDR3 nucleotides are TGTGCCAGCAGTTCGGACAGCACCTACGAGCAGTACTTC.

The rearrangement joins TRBV5-1 to TRBJ2-1; 10 positions match TRBD2. The CDR3 is made up of 15 amino acids. Germline CDR1 SGHRS, CDR2 YFSETQ. The J segment lost 4 bases and the V segment lost 3 bases, leaving 4 bases of the junction unmatched. CDR3 DNA: TGCGCCAGCAGCTCAGCGGGAGGGGTTTACAATGAGCAGTTCTTC. This translates into CASSSAGGVYNEQFF.

The chain is built from TRBV7-2 and TRBJ1-1, with 7 bases aligning to TRBD1. CDR1 and CDR2 from the germline V gene are SGHTA and FQGNSA. V lost 5 bases, J lost 5 bases, and 8 bases stayed unmatched. The CDR3 runs to 14 residues. The chain's CDR3 is CASSTRQGRTEAFF. CDR3 sequence (DNA): TGTGCCAGCAGCACCCGACAGGGCAGGACTGAAGCTTTCTTT.

The chain links TRBV11-2 to TRBJ2-3, with 8 bases fitting TRBD2. This CDR3 contains 16 residues. J gave up 0 bases and V 4 bases, and 6 bases lay outside the gene matches. The germline V gene encodes CDR1 SGHAT and CDR2 FQNNGV. The CDR3 sequence is CASSSRLASSTDTQYF. CDR3 DNA: TGTGCCAGCAGCTCCCGACTAGCGAGCAGCACAGATACGCAGTATTTT. The variable domain in full, completed from reference TRBV11-2 and TRBJ2-3, reads EAGVAQSPRYKIIEKRQSVAFWCNPISGHATLYWYQQILGQGPKLLIQFQNNGVVDDSQLPKDRFSAERLKGVDSTLKIQPAKLEDSAVYLCASSSRLASSTDTQYFGPGTRLTVL.

The chain is built from TRBV5-1 and TRBJ2-5; 9 nucleotides match TRBD2. The V gene's germline CDR1 is SGHRS and CDR2 YFSETQ. V gave up 4 bases and J gave up 6 bases; unmatched junction bases: 7. The CDR3 is 14 residues long. The CDR3: CASSPRTSVQTQYF. As DNA, the CDR3 is TGCGCCAGCAGCCCCCGGACTAGCGTACAGACCCAGTACTTC.

The chain joins TRBV12-5 to TRBJ2-1; D perhaps matches TRBD1 (5 bases). The V end lost 6 bases, the J end lost 6 bases, and 15 bases lay between the germline ends. The CDR3 loop spans 14 amino acids. Per the germline V gene, CDR1 is LGHNT and CDR2 is FRNRAP. CDR3 amino acids: CASGPRDGLNEQFF. Here the CDR3 DNA reads TGTGCTAGTGGCCCCAGGGATGGCCTCAATGAGCAGTTCTTC.

The V and J genes are TRBV2 and TRBJ1-1; no definite D call. This CDR3 is built from 13 residues. V lost 7 bases and J lost 2, with 11 bases in between. CDR1 and CDR2 from the germline V gene are SNHLY and FYNNEI. CDR3 loop: CASIHELNTEAFF. In nucleotides, the CDR3 is TGTGCCAGCATCCACGAACTCAACACTGAAGCTTTCTTT.

The rearrangement links TRBV7-2 to TRBJ2-7, with TRBD1 matching 8 bases. With 5 bases clipped from V and 6 bases from J, the junction kept 6 bases outside the gene matches. The germline gives CDR1 SGHTA, CDR2 FQGNSA. The CDR3 length is 13 residues. CDR3 in DNA: TGTGCCAGCAGCCTCCAGGGGGCTCGCGAGCAGTACGTC. The encoded protein is CASSLQGAREQYV.

The chain carries TRBV5-1 and TRBJ2-7; 14 bases fit TRBD2. V lost 4 bases to trimming and J lost 2 bases; unmatched junction nucleotides: 2. The CDR3 consists of 15 residues. Germline-derived CDR1 and CDR2 are SGHRS and YFSETQ. The CDR3 DNA reads TGCGCCAGCAGCCCGGGACTAGCGGGAGCCTACGAGCAGTACTTC. Translating gives CASSPGLAGAYEQYF. The complete variable domain, with remaining parts taken from reference TRBV5-1 and TRBJ2-7, reads KAGVTQTPRYLIKTRGQQVTLSCSPISGHRSVSWYQQTPGQGLQFLFEYFSETQRNKGNFPGRFSGRQFSNSRSEMNVSTLELGDSALYLCASSPGLAGAYEQYFGPGTRLTVT.

The chain combines TRBV11-2 with TRBJ2-7; tentatively, D is TRBD2 (6 bases). Trimming took 6 bases from V and 3 from J, leaving 15 bases between them. Germline lookup yields CDR1 SGHAT and CDR2 FQNNGV. The CDR3 sequence is 14 residues long. The CDR3 is CASREGGKVYEQYV. The CDR3 nucleotides read TGTGCCAGCAGAGAAGGAGGGAAAGTCTACGAGCAGTACGTC.

This chain joins TRBV7-9 and TRBJ1-1, with 7 positions matching TRBD1. Germline lookup yields CDR1 SEHNR and CDR2 FQNEAQ (reference sequence). CDR3 length: 17 amino acids. The ends lost 5 bases at V and 1 base at J; junction bases unmatched: 13. CDR3 DNA sequence: TGTGCCAGCAGCCTTTCAACCGTCCGGGACAGGAACACTGAAGCTTTCTTT. Encoded protein: CASSLSTVRDRNTEAFF.

The V gene is TRBV7-8, the J gene TRBJ1-6; no clear D gene. This CDR3 has 11 residues. The V end was cut by 4 bases, the J end by 14 bases, with 9 bases between. Looked up from germline, CDR1 is SGHVS and CDR2 is FQNEAQ. Written as DNA, the CDR3 is TGTGCCAGCAGCTCAACACGGGCCCTCCACTTT. Its protein is CASSSTRALHF.